This entry features one TCR beta chain sequence. This sample was included in a study of technical replicates of blood from several donors. The germline gives CDR1 SEHNR, CDR2 FQNEAQ (reference sequence). This CDR3 contains 14 residues. V was trimmed by 1 base and J by 2 bases, leaving 9 bases between them. The table came from immunoSEQ multiplex PCR; TCRdb's copy has only in-frame clones and leaves some out. In the table there are 100,000 or so clones, approximately 94% of which are singletons. The receptor's source is a human donor in good health. The rearrangement links TRBV7-9 to TRBJ2-7; TRBD1 is a possible D gene (5 bases). Source material: T cells isolated from PBMCs. CDR3 coding DNA: TGTGCCAGCAGCTTAGGGGGCGGAACCTACGAGCAGTACTTC. Amino acids: CASSLGGGTYEQYF.